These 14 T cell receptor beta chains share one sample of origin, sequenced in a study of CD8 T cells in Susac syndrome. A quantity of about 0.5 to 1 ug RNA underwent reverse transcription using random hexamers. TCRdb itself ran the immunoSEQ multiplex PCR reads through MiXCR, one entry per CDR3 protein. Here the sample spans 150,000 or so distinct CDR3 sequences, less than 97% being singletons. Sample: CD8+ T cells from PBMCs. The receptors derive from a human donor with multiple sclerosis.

CDR3 amino acids: CASSLVRYANTGELFF. CDR3 DNA: TGTGCCAGCAGCTTAGTGCGCTACGCGAACACCGGGGAGCTGTTTTTT. The chain combines TRBV7-8 with TRBJ2-2, with D hard to call. In germline, CDR1 is SGHVS, CDR2 FQNEAQ. This CDR3 region has 16 residues. V was trimmed by 1 base and J by 0 bases, leaving 9 bases between them.

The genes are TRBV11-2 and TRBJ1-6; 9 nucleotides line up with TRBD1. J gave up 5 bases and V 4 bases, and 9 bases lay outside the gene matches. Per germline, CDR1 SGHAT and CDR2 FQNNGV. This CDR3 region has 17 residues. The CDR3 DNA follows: TGTGCCAGCAGCTCACCGGGACAGGGAATACATAATTCACCCCTCCACTTT. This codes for CASSSPGQGIHNSPLHF.

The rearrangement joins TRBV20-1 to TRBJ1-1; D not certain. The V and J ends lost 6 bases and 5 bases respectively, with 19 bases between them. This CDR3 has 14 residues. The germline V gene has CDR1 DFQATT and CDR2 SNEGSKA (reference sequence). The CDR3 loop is CSAKYDPGRTEAFF. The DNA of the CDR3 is TGCAGTGCCAAGTACGACCCGGGCCGGACTGAAGCTTTCTTT.

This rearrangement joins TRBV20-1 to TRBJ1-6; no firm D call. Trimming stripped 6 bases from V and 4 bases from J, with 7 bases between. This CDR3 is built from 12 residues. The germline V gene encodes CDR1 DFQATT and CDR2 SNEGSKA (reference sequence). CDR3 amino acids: CSAQSYNSPLHF. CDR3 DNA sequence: TGCAGTGCACAGAGTTATAATTCACCCCTCCACTTT.

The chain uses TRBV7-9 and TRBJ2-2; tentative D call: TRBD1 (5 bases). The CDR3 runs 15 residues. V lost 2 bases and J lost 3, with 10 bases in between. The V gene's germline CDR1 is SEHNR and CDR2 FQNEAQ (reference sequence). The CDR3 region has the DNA TGTGCCAGCAGCTTAAGACAGCCCGACACCGGGGAGCTGTTTTTT. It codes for CASSLRQPDTGELFF.

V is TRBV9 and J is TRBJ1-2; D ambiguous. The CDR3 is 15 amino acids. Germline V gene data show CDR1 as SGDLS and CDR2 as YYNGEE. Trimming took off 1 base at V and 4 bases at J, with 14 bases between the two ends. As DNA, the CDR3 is TGTGCCAGCAGCGTACCTGACTCCTCGGGCTATGGCTACACCTTC. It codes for CASSVPDSSGYGYTF.

The CDR3 DNA reads TGTGCCAGCAGCCAAGGACTAGACAACACCGGGGAGCTGTTTTTT. Protein product: CASSQGLDNTGELFF. This chain joins TRBV3-1 and TRBJ2-2, with D possibly being TRBD2 (6 bases). Looked up from germline, CDR1 is LGHDT and CDR2 is YNNKEL (reference sequence). The CDR3 spans 15 residues. Trimming stripped 1 base from V and 2 bases from J, with 8 bases between.

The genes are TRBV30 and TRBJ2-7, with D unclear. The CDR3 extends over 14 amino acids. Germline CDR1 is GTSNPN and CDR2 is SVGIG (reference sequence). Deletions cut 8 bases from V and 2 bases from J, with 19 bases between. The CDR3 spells CATPGTALPYEQYV. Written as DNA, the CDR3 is TGTGCCACCCCCGGAACGGCTTTACCCTACGAGCAGTACGTC.

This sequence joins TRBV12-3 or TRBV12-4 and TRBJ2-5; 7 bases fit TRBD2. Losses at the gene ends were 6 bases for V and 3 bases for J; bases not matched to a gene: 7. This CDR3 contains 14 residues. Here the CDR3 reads CASSGAGVEETQYF. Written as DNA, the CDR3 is TGTGCCAGCAGCGGGGCGGGGGTCGAAGAGACCCAGTACTTC.

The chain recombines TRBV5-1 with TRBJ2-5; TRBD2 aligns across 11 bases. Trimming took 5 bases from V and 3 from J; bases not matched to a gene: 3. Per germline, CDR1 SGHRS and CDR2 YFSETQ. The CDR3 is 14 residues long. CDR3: CASRLAGAEETQYF. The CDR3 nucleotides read TGCGCCAGCAGACTAGCGGGGGCTGAAGAGACCCAGTACTTC.

The CDR3 bases are TGTGCCAGCGGTACCGGGGCCCACAATGAGCAGTTCTTC. This translates into CASGTGAHNEQFF. The chain has TRBV27 and TRBJ2-1, with D tentatively TRBD1 or TRBD2 (5 bases each). Germline-derived CDR1 and CDR2 are MNHEY and SMNVEV (reference sequence). There are 13 residues in the CDR3. Trimming pared 8 bases from V and 5 bases from J, leaving 13 bases between.

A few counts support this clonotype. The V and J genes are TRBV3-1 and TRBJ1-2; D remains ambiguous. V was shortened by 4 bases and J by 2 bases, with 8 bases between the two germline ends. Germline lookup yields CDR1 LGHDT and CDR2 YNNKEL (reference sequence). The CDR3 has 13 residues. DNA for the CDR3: TGTGCCAGCAGCCCGACGGGGAACTATGGCTACACCTTC. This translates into CASSPTGNYGYTF. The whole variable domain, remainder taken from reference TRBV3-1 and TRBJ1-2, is DTAVSQTPKYLVTQMGNDKSIKCEQNLGHDTMYWYKQDSKKFLKIMFSYNNKELIINETVPNRFSPKSPDKAHLNLHINSLELGDSAVYFCASSPTGNYGYTFGSGTRLTVV.

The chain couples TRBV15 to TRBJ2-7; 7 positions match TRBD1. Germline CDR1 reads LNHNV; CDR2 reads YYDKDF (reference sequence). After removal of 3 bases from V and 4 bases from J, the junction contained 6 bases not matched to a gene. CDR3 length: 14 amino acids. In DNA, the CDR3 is TGTGCCACCAGCAGGTGGGGACAGACGTACGAGCAGTACTTC. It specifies CATSRWGQTYEQYF.

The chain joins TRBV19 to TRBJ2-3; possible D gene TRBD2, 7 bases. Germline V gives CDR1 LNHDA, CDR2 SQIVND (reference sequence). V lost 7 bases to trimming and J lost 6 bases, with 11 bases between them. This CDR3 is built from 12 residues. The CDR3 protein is CASKGGVDTQYF. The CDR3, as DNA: TGTGCCAGTAAAGGGGGGGTGGATACGCAGTATTTT.